These 19 T cell receptor beta chains originate from one sample sequenced in a study of shared clonotypes between healthy human individuals. Measured with immunoSEQ multiplex PCR; TCRdb has only the in-frame clones, and not every one. The table has approximately 980,000 clones, 76% seen once. Material for sequencing was memory CD4+ T cells sorted from blood. This sample's subset: CD45RA-negative fraction. The receptors here all came from a man younger than 35 in good health.

Comments on this clone: Other DNA sequences within the sample encode an identical CDR3. Written as DNA, the CDR3 is TGTGCCAGCAGCTTAGTGGCTACATACGAGCAGTACTTC. Its protein product is CASSLVATYEQYF. The chain links TRBV7-2 to TRBJ2-7; no firm D call. There are 13 residues in the CDR3. Between the trimmed V and J ends, which lost 1 base and 4 bases, there was a span of 8 bases. CDR1 and CDR2 from the germline V gene are SGHTA and FQGNSA.

This clone was seen a single time. The rearrangement links TRBV5-1 to TRBJ2-5, with a weak D call TRBD2 (5 bases). V lost 1 base, J lost 4 bases, and 23 bases lay in between. Germline CDR1 reads SGHRS; CDR2 reads YFSETQ. CDR3 length: 18 amino acids. The CDR3 spells CASSLKGSKRAERETQYF. CDR3 nucleotides: TGCGCCAGCAGCTTGAAAGGGAGTAAAAGAGCCGAGCGAGAGACCCAGTACTTC.

As for this clone: A read error may explain this, as a much larger clone is one base away. The sample carries other DNA sequences with the same CDR3. The CDR3 DNA follows: TGTGCCAGCAGTGGGACAGGGAATCAGCCCCAGCATTTT. It translates to CASSGTGNQPQHF. The chain recombines TRBV6-5 with TRBJ1-5; TRBD1 matches at 9 bases. Germline lookup yields CDR1 MNHEY and CDR2 SVGAGI. This CDR3 is 13 amino acids long. V shed 5 bases, J shed 4 bases, and the junction held 0 bases outside the gene matches.

The genes are TRBV7-2 and TRBJ2-7; tentatively, D is TRBD2 (5 bases). Germline V CDR1 and CDR2: SGHTA, FQGNSA. The CDR3 loop spans 14 amino acids. The V and J ends lost 1 base and 6 bases respectively, with 13 bases between them. Here the CDR3 reads CASSLVGLGVEQYF. CDR3 bases: TGTGCCAGCAGCTTAGTGGGATTGGGAGTCGAGCAGTACTTC.

J is TRBJ2-1 and V is TRBV19; 11 nucleotides align to TRBD2. CDR1 LNHDA and CDR2 SQIVND come from the germline V gene (reference sequence). V lost 2 bases to trimming and J lost 4 bases; unmatched junction nucleotides: 4. The length of the CDR3 is 16 residues. Here the CDR3 DNA reads TGTGCCAGTAGTATAACTAGCGGGGGTGTATACAATGAGCAGTTCTTC. Amino acids: CASSITSGGVYNEQFF.

The chain has TRBV7-8 and TRBJ1-4; tentative D call: TRBD1 (6 bases). Deletions cut 5 bases from V and 2 bases from J, with 12 bases between. The CDR3 has 15 amino acids. Germline V gene data show CDR1 as SGHVS and CDR2 as FQNEAQ. This CDR3 reads CASSPTGHTNEKLFF. CDR3 sequence (DNA): TGTGCCAGCAGCCCGACGGGACACACTAATGAAAAACTGTTTTTT. Full variable domain (rest looked up from reference TRBV7-8 and TRBJ1-4): GAGVSQSPRYKVAKRGQDVALRCDPISGHVSLFWYQQALGQGPEFLTYFQNEAQLDKSGLPSDRFFAERPEGSVSTLKIQRTQQEDSAVYLCASSPTGHTNEKLFFGSGTQLSVL.

The chain carries TRBV15 and TRBJ1-5; tentatively, D is TRBD1 (5 bases). The CDR3 contains 14 residues. With 3 bases removed from V and 7 bases from J, the gap between germline ends came to 13 bases. Looked up from germline, CDR1 is LNHNV and CDR2 is YYDKDF (reference sequence). CDR3 in amino acids: CATSSLQGGQPQHF. The CDR3, as DNA: TGTGCCACCAGCAGCCTGCAGGGAGGCCAGCCCCAGCATTTT.

V usage is TRBV7-2 and J usage is TRBJ1-1; D is ambiguous. CDR1 is SGHTA, CDR2 FQGNSA, per germline. The CDR3 has 14 amino acids. The V gene lost 5 bases and the J gene lost 1 base, with 11 bases spanning the gap. Written as DNA, the CDR3 is TGTGCCAGCAGCGCCCTGTTGGGGAACACTGAAGCTTTCTTT. Translation: CASSALLGNTEAFF.

This clone was seen more than once but under ten times. The V call is TRBV5-6, the J call TRBJ1-2; D call uncertain. This CDR3 has 15 residues. Trimming stripped 0 bases from V and 2 bases from J, with 11 bases between. The germline V gene has CDR1 SGHDT and CDR2 YYEEEE. The DNA of the CDR3 is TGTGCCAGCAGCTTGGGACCAGATCGCAACTATGGCTACACCTTC. Translation gives CASSLGPDRNYGYTF.

Of note for this clone: Other DNA variants within this sample encode the same CDR3. The chain links TRBV6-5 to TRBJ1-1; D gene uncertain. Trimming pared 0 bases from V and 1 base from J, leaving 3 bases between. Germline values: CDR1 MNHEY, CDR2 SVGAGI. This CDR3 is built from 13 residues. CDR3 sequence: CASSYSKNTEAFF. The CDR3 DNA reads TGTGCCAGCAGTTACTCGAAGAACACTGAAGCTTTCTTT.

This clone was observed a handful of times. The rearrangement joins TRBV2 to TRBJ2-1; perhaps TRBD2 as D (5 bases). The germline V gene has CDR1 SNHLY and CDR2 FYNNEI. This CDR3 has 10 residues. V lost 4 bases, J lost 12 bases, and 7 bases lay in between. CDR3 sequence reads: CASSAAGQFF. CDR3 coding DNA: TGTGCCAGCAGTGCGGCGGGGCAGTTCTTC.

The chain carries TRBV5-1 and TRBJ2-1, with a possible D match to TRBD2 (6 bases). This CDR3 region has 15 residues. Germline V gene data show CDR1 as SGHRS and CDR2 as YFSETQ. V was pared by 5 bases and J by 7 bases, with 19 bases between. In DNA form, the CDR3 reads TGCGCCAGCAGACCGACTAGTAGTCTTCCAAATGAGCAGTTCTTC. Residues: CASRPTSSLPNEQFF.

The rearrangement uses TRBV7-2 and TRBJ2-1, with 10 bases identical to TRBD2. The germline V gene has CDR1 SGHTA and CDR2 FQGNSA. The CDR3 has 15 amino acids. Trimming at V came to 2 bases and at J to 6 bases, leaving 4 bases not matched to a gene. The CDR3 nucleotides are TGTGCCAGCAGCTTAAGAGCGGGAGGGCCCAATGAGCAGTTCTTC. As protein: CASSLRAGGPNEQFF.

The chain has TRBV5-4 and TRBJ2-3; no definite D call. Germline V gene data show CDR1 as SGHNT and CDR2 as YYREEE (reference sequence). V lost 0 bases, J lost 4 bases, and 9 bases lay in between. CDR3 length: 14 residues. In DNA form, the CDR3 reads TGTGCCAGCAGCTTGGTTGCGGTCCCAGATACGCAGTATTTT. Amino acids: CASSLVAVPDTQYF.

V gene TRBV5-1 combines with J gene TRBJ2-3, with no clear D. The V and J ends lost 4 bases and 2 bases respectively, with 11 bases between them. Germline V gives CDR1 SGHRS, CDR2 YFSETQ. The CDR3 is 14 amino acids. The DNA of the CDR3 is TGCGCCAGCAGCCCGGGCGGACCCACAGATACGCAGTATTTT. Amino acid sequence: CASSPGGPTDTQYF. Full variable domain (rest looked up from reference TRBV5-1 and TRBJ2-3): KAGVTQTPRYLIKTRGQQVTLSCSPISGHRSVSWYQQTPGQGLQFLFEYFSETQRNKGNFPGRFSGRQFSNSRSEMNVSTLELGDSALYLCASSPGGPTDTQYFGPGTRLTVL.

The gene calls are TRBV14 and TRBJ1-6; TRBD1 might be the D (5 bases). With 4 bases removed from V and 9 bases from J, the gap between germline ends came to 16 bases. The CDR3 sequence is 15 residues long. Germline V gene lookup returns CDR1 SGHDN and CDR2 FVKESK. CDR3 in DNA: TGTGCCAGCAGCCTGACGTTGGGTGGGGGTTCACCCCTCCACTTT. As protein: CASSLTLGGGSPLHF. The full variable domain, with the rest looked up from reference TRBV14 and TRBJ1-6, is EAGVTQFPSHSVIEKGQTVTLRCDPISGHDNLYWYRRVMGKEIKFLLHFVKESKQDESGMPNNRFLAERTGGTYSTLKVQPAELEDSGVYFCASSLTLGGGSPLHFGNGTRLTVT.

The rearrangement links TRBV10-3 to TRBJ1-1; D uncertain. Germline-derived CDR1 and CDR2 are ENHRY and SYGVKD. This CDR3 comprises 16 residues. Deletions cut 5 bases from V and 6 bases from J, with 22 bases between. DNA of the CDR3: TGTGCCATCAGTACAGAAACCGCGGCTCTGCTACCTGAAGCTTTCTTT. Its protein is CAISTETAALLPEAFF.

The rearrangement joins TRBV19 to TRBJ2-5; D is unresolved. From germline, CDR1 is LNHDA and CDR2 SQIVND (reference sequence). The CDR3 is 16 residues long. Trimming removed 3 bases from V and 3 bases from J, with 17 bases in between. CDR3 nucleotides: TGTGCCAGTAGTATGGGATCAATGGATTTGAAAGAGACCCAGTACTTC. Its protein is CASSMGSMDLKETQYF.

V and J are TRBV7-2 and TRBJ2-7; no clear D gene. In germline, CDR1 is SGHTA, CDR2 FQGNSA. V lost 5 bases, J lost 0 bases, and 20 bases lay in between. The CDR3 contains 17 residues. The CDR3 DNA sequence: TGTGCCAGCAGCCGTGTAATCTCCGGGTCCTACTCCTACGAGCAGTACTTC. It translates to CASSRVISGSYSYEQYF.